This TCR beta chain was captured by sequencing in a study of T cell changes during pregnancy in multiple sclerosis. The repertoire was sequenced with immunoSEQ multiplex PCR; TCRdb's copy has only in-frame clones and lacks some. The data contain 78,000 or so clones, under 95% of them singletons. Germline CDR1 is MDHEN and CDR2 is SYDVKM. Unmatched junction bases numbered 5, after V lost 5 bases and J lost 5 bases. There are 13 residues in the CDR3. The sequencing here drew on peripheral blood, taken before pregnancy. The chain links TRBV28 to TRBJ2-5, with 7 nucleotides matching TRBD1. The sequence was obtained from a female donor with multiple sclerosis, enrolled in a pregnancy study. Here the CDR3 DNA reads TGTGCCAGCAGTCCCGGGACAGAGGAGACCCAGTACTTC. It is translated as CASSPGTEETQYF. Full variable domain (outside the CDR3, taken from reference TRBV28 and TRBJ2-5): DVKVTQSSRYLVKRTGEKVFLECVQDMDHENMFWYRQDPGLGLRLIYFSYDVKMKEKGDIPEGYSVSREKKERFSLILESASTNQTSMYLCASSPGTEETQYFGPGTRLLVL.